This T cell receptor (beta chain) came from a study of graft-versus-host responses after intestinal transplantation. Study information: Grafts were multivisceral, liver-intestinal, or isolated intestinal. Recipients were all induced with anti-thymocyte globulin, then given tacrolimus and steroids for about three years. Study-wide findings and caveats: Marrow from the recipient contained GvH clones, some of which had appeared first in ileum or blood. After transplant, early declines in HvG clones were associated with peak levels of circulating GvH clones.

The CDR3 runs to 12 residues. Per the germline V gene, CDR1 is MNHNY and CDR2 is SVGAGI (reference sequence). V was trimmed by 6 bases and J by 1 base, leaving 6 bases between them. About this clone: Its specificity is not known.

Repertoires were generated with immunoSEQ multiplex PCR, while TCRdb's copy carries only in-frame clones and drops some. This table holds about 110,000 clones, approximately 92% found once. The chain recombines TRBV6-6 with TRBJ1-1; D unresolved. The sample here was unstimulated CD4+ T cells sorted from spleen or lymph node cells, taken before transplant. The sequence derives from a human donor who was the organ donor for an intestinal transplant. The CDR3 sequence: CASRPWNTEAFF. The CDR3 bases are TGTGCCAGCAGACCCTGGAACACTGAAGCTTTCTTT.